Included here is one TCR beta chain sequence, with context. The antigen is unknown. Produced via immunoSEQ multiplex PCR; TCRdb's table is partial and in-frame only. This sample has some 100,000 clones; 80% to 95% occur once, and the top ten carry 2.8%. After autologous stem cell transplantation all patients relapsed, and prior brentuximab vedotin exposure differed between cohorts. This entry belongs to a study of PD-1 blockade in classical Hodgkin lymphoma. The study, taken as a whole, reports: Baseline TCR diversity was reportedly lower in newly diagnosed patients than in healthy donors. It was reported as lower still in relapsed/refractory patients. CD8+ TCR diversity did not rise significantly by C4D1, unlike CD4+.

Trimming cost V 4 bases and J 0 bases; bases outside gene matches: 9. CDR3 length equals 17 residues. CDR1 and CDR2 (germline): SGHVS, FQNEAQ. The rearrangement links TRBV7-8 to TRBJ2-1, with TRBD2 matching over 7 bases. The source was peripheral blood mononuclear cells (PBMCs), collected at baseline. This clonotype originated in a human donor with classical Hodgkin lymphoma. CDR3 DNA sequence: TGTGCCAGCAGCTCCCAGACTAGCCGACGCTCCTACAATGAGCAGTTCTTC. It is translated as CASSSQTSRRSYNEQFF.